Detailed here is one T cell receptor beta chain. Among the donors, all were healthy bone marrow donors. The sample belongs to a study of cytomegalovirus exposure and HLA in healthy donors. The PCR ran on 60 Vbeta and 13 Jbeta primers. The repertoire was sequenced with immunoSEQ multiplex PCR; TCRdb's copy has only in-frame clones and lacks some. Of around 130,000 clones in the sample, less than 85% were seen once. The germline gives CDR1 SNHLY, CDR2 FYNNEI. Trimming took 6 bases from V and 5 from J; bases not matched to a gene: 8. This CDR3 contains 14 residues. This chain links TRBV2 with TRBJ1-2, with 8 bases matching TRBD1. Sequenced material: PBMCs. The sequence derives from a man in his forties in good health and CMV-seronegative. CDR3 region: CASSKQGVLYGYTF. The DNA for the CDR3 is TGTGCCAGCAGCAAACAGGGGGTCCTATATGGCTACACCTTC.